These 27 T cell receptor beta chains originate from one sample sequenced in a study of blood T cell repertoires in COVID-19. Produced via immunoSEQ multiplex PCR; TCRdb's table is partial and in-frame only. Of 250,000 to 300,000 clones listed, 80% to 90% are singletons. The sample comprised PBMCs or T cells enriched from blood (not recorded which). These receptors came from a woman in her fifties or sixties who had been exposed to COVID-19.

This clone was seen once. J is TRBJ2-7 and V is TRBV7-9; possibly TRBD1 for D (5 bases). The V gene's germline CDR1 is SEHNR and CDR2 FQNEAQ (reference sequence). This CDR3 is built from 15 residues. Trimming cost V 2 bases and J 6 bases, with 17 bases left between them. The CDR3 is CASSLIGAGSGEQYF. The CDR3 region has the DNA TGTGCCAGCAGCTTAATAGGGGCAGGATCGGGCGAGCAGTACTTC. The full variable domain, with the rest looked up from reference TRBV7-9 and TRBJ2-7, is DTGVSQNPRHKITKRGQNVTFRCDPISEHNRLYWYRQTLGQGPEFLTYFQNEAQLEKSRLLSDRFSAERPKGSFSTLEIQRTEQGDSAMYLCASSLIGAGSGEQYFGPGTRLTVT.

This rearrangement joins TRBV10-2 to TRBJ2-2; tentatively, D is TRBD2 (5 bases). There are 15 residues in the CDR3. Looked up from germline, CDR1 is WSHSY and CDR2 is SAAADI. The V end lost 6 bases, the J end lost 7 bases, and 18 bases lay between the germline ends. CDR3 sequence (DNA): TGCGCCAGCAGGCCCCTGAAGCGGACGGACGGGGAGCTGTTTTTT. Protein: CASRPLKRTDGELFF.

The gene calls are TRBV20-1 and TRBJ2-1; 12 positions agree with TRBD2. The CDR3 spans 15 residues. Germline V CDR1 and CDR2: DFQATT, SNEGSKA (reference sequence). The V segment lost 3 bases and the J segment 5 bases; nucleotides outside the gene matches: 5. CDR3 DNA sequence: TGCAGTGCTAGTCTCACTAGCGGGGGGAACAATGAGCAGTTCTTC. Amino acids: CSASLTSGGNNEQFF.

V usage is TRBV19 and J usage is TRBJ2-2; TRBD2 agrees at 9 bases. This CDR3 region has 16 residues. Germline values: CDR1 LNHDA, CDR2 SQIVND (reference sequence). Trimming removed 6 bases from V and 2 bases from J; junction bases left unmatched: 7. CDR3 residues: CASSLRLAANTGELFF. CDR3 bases: TGTGCCAGTAGCTTAAGACTAGCGGCAAACACCGGGGAGCTGTTTTTT.

This clone was counted once. The CDR3 sequence is CASSPEQGDDQPQHF. Here the CDR3 DNA reads TGTGCCAGCTCACCAGAACAGGGGGATGATCAGCCCCAGCATTTT. J is TRBJ1-5 and V is TRBV18; 8 bases agree with TRBD1. The trim removed 2 bases at V and 5 bases at J, leaving 5 bases unmatched. Looked up from germline, CDR1 is KGHSH and CDR2 is LQKENI. This CDR3 has 15 amino acids.

This clone was seen a few times. The chain links TRBV2 to TRBJ2-3; 8 bases are a match to TRBD2. CDR3 length equals 14 residues. With 5 bases clipped from V and 5 bases from J, the junction kept 6 bases outside the gene matches. Looked up from germline, CDR1 is SNHLY and CDR2 is FYNNEI. CDR3 in DNA: TGTGCCAGCAGTATCGGGGGGGCTGGAGATACGCAGTATTTT. Encoded protein: CASSIGGAGDTQYF.

The V and J genes are TRBV13 and TRBJ1-1; TRBD1 agrees at 8 bases. Trimming removed 4 bases from V and 4 bases from J; junction bases left unmatched: 2. Germline V gene lookup returns CDR1 PRHDT and CDR2 FYEKMQ (reference sequence). The CDR3 contains 13 residues. CDR3 protein: CASSSRGLTEAFF. Written as DNA, the CDR3 is TGTGCCAGCAGCTCCAGGGGGCTCACTGAAGCTTTCTTT.

The V and J genes are TRBV5-4 and TRBJ1-2; 8 nucleotides agree with TRBD1. Unmatched junction bases numbered 3, after V lost 0 bases and J lost 2 bases. This CDR3 comprises 15 residues. Per the germline V gene, CDR1 is SGHNT and CDR2 is YYREEE (reference sequence). The CDR3 DNA follows: TGTGCCAGCAGCTTGGGAGGACAGGGAAACTATGGCTACACCTTC. It specifies CASSLGGQGNYGYTF. The whole variable domain, filled in from reference TRBV5-4 and TRBJ1-2, reads ETGVTQSPTHLIKTRGQQVTLRCSSQSGHNTVSWYQQALGQGPQFIFQYYREEENGRGNFPPRFSGLQFPNYSSELNVNALELDDSALYLCASSLGGQGNYGYTFGSGTRLTVV.

The rearrangement links TRBV19 to TRBJ1-3, with 7 bases identical to TRBD1. With V trimmed by 4 bases and J by 5 bases, 2 bases remained unmatched. In germline, CDR1 is LNHDA, CDR2 SQIVND (reference sequence). CDR3 length equals 13 residues. CDR3 nucleotides: TGTGCCAGTAGTAGGGACAGACGAAACACCATATATTTT. Translating gives CASSRDRRNTIYF.

V is TRBV19 and J is TRBJ1-5, with 10 bases fitting TRBD1. V gave up 5 bases and J gave up 4 bases; unmatched junction bases: 5. CDR3 length equals 15 residues. CDR1 LNHDA and CDR2 SQIVND come from the germline V gene (reference sequence). The CDR3 DNA sequence: TGTGCCAGTAGTCCAGGGACAGGGGTGAATCAGCCCCAGCATTTT. Its translation: CASSPGTGVNQPQHF.

The chain's CDR3 is CASSIDAGTGIYGYTF. The CDR3 region has the DNA TGTGCCAGTAGTATAGATGCCGGGACAGGGATCTATGGCTACACCTTC. V usage is TRBV19 and J usage is TRBJ1-2; 9 positions agree with TRBD1. CDR3 length equals 16 residues. With 0 bases clipped from V and 4 bases from J, the junction kept 6 bases outside the gene matches. Germline CDR1 is LNHDA and CDR2 is SQIVND (reference sequence). Using reference TRBV19 and TRBJ1-2 for the parts outside the CDR3, the full variable domain is DGGITQSPKYLFRKEGQNVTLSCEQNLNHDAMYWYRQDPGQGLRLIYYSQIVNDFQKGDIAEGYSVSREKKESFPLTVTSAQKNPTAFYLCASSIDAGTGIYGYTFGSGTRLTVV.

The chain carries TRBV27 and TRBJ2-2; 12 bases are a match to TRBD2. V gave up 5 bases and J gave up 5 bases; unmatched junction bases: 9. CDR3 length: 17 residues. The germline V gene has CDR1 MNHEY and CDR2 SMNVEV (reference sequence). This CDR3 reads CASSAIRGLAGTGELFF. In DNA form, the CDR3 reads TGTGCCAGCAGTGCCATCCGTGGACTAGCGGGAACCGGGGAGCTGTTTTTT.

The chain links TRBV2 to TRBJ2-2; unclear D gene. The CDR3 covers 14 residues. V lost 6 bases, J lost 2 bases, and 10 bases lay in between. Per the germline V gene, CDR1 is SNHLY and CDR2 is FYNNEI. In DNA, the CDR3 is TGTGCCAGCAGCAGTTGGCCAAACACCGGGGAGCTGTTTTTT. Its translation: CASSSWPNTGELFF.

This clone occurred many times. This chain links TRBV29-1 with TRBJ2-7, with 13 bases lining up with TRBD2. The CDR3 is made up of 15 amino acids. V was clipped by 0 bases and J by 8 bases; unmatched bases: 7. Germline CDR1 and CDR2: SQVTM and ANQGSEA. The CDR3 spells CSVEDLGLAGEQQYF. DNA of the CDR3: TGCAGCGTTGAAGATCTAGGACTAGCGGGGGAGCAGCAGTACTTC.

Here the CDR3 reads CASSTTSGSFYEQYF. The CDR3 DNA reads TGTGCCAGCAGCACGACTAGCGGGTCGTTCTACGAGCAGTACTTC. The chain recombines TRBV6-5 with TRBJ2-7; 10 bases agree with TRBD2. CDR3 length: 15 amino acids. Per germline, CDR1 MNHEY and CDR2 SVGAGI. The J segment lost 3 bases and the V segment lost 6 bases, leaving 8 bases of the junction unmatched.

The chain combines TRBV4-1 with TRBJ2-5, with 9 bases matching TRBD2. The CDR3 consists of 16 residues. V trimming: 5 bases; J trimming: 0 bases; junction bases outside the gene matches: 7. Germline CDR1 and CDR2: MGHRA and YSYEKL. Here the CDR3 DNA reads TGCGCCAGCAGCGGCGGGACTAGCATATACCAAGAGACCCAGTACTTC. This encodes CASSGGTSIYQETQYF.

V gene TRBV7-2 combines with J gene TRBJ2-1; possible D gene TRBD2, 6 bases. The CDR3 loop spans 15 amino acids. Germline CDR1 is SGHTA and CDR2 is FQGNSA. V lost 0 bases, J lost 4 bases, and 10 bases lay in between. The CDR3: CASSLAGGTYNEQFF. CDR3 DNA: TGTGCCAGCAGCTTAGCGGGGGGAACTTACAATGAGCAGTTCTTC.

The chain combines TRBV10-3 with TRBJ1-4; D may be TRBD1 (5 bases). This CDR3 has 12 amino acids. Per germline, CDR1 ENHRY and CDR2 SYGVKD. With 7 bases removed from V and 6 bases from J, the gap between germline ends came to 9 bases. CDR3 sequence (DNA): TGTGCCATCAAAGGGGTTGATGAAAAACTGTTTTTT. Translating it yields CAIKGVDEKLFF.

V and J are TRBV27 and TRBJ2-5; 9 bases agree with TRBD2. The V segment lost 6 bases and the J segment 5 bases; nucleotides outside the gene matches: 7. CDR1 and CDR2 from the germline V gene are MNHEY and SMNVEV (reference sequence). The CDR3 totals 14 residues. As DNA, the CDR3 is TGTGCCAGCAGCGGCGGGGGGGCATGGGAGACCCAGTACTTC. This gives the protein CASSGGGAWETQYF.

This chain joins TRBV6-5 and TRBJ1-1, with D possibly matching TRBD1 (6 bases). Germline assignment: CDR1 MNHEY and CDR2 SVGAGI. V was cut by 3 bases and J by 6 bases, with 14 bases left in between. There are 14 residues in the CDR3. The CDR3 DNA is TGTGCCAGCAGTTATGAGAGGGACATCCCTGAAGCTTTCTTT. Translating gives CASSYERDIPEAFF.

The rearrangement joins TRBV10-1 to TRBJ2-7; D is possibly TRBD1 (7 bases). Trimming removed 5 bases from V and 2 bases from J, with 16 bases in between. This CDR3 spans 15 amino acids. CDR1 and CDR2 from the germline V gene are WNHNN and SYGVQD (reference sequence). CDR3 in DNA: TGCGCCAGCAGTTTAGGCGGGGACAGAGCCTACGAGCAGTACTTC. This sequence encodes CASSLGGDRAYEQYF.

This chain joins TRBV10-3 and TRBJ1-3, with D perhaps matching TRBD1 (6 bases). Trimming removed 3 bases at V and 0 bases at J, with 30 bases between. Per germline, CDR1 ENHRY and CDR2 SYGVKD. The CDR3 length is 22 residues. This CDR3 reads CAISEVHREAPSLFLSGNTIYF. In DNA, the CDR3 is TGTGCCATCAGTGAAGTGCACAGGGAAGCTCCTTCATTGTTCCTCTCTGGAAACACCATATATTTT.

The rearrangement links TRBV5-1 to TRBJ2-1, with a possible D match to TRBD1 (6 bases). In germline, CDR1 is SGHRS, CDR2 YFSETQ. This CDR3 contains 14 residues. V was clipped by 4 bases and J by 4 bases, with 12 bases between them. The CDR3 nucleotides are TGCGCCAGCAGCCTTCGACAGGTTTACAATGAGCAGTTCTTC. As protein: CASSLRQVYNEQFF.

The genes are TRBV5-4 and TRBJ2-1; perhaps TRBD1 as D (6 bases). The germline V gene encodes CDR1 SGHNT and CDR2 YYREEE (reference sequence). The ends were cut back, 0 bases at V and 1 base at J, with 11 bases in the middle. The CDR3 extends over 16 amino acids. CDR3 coding DNA: TGTGCCAGCAGCTTGGAGGGGACAAGGTCCTACAATGAGCAGTTCTTC. Its translation: CASSLEGTRSYNEQFF.

V gene TRBV30 combines with J gene TRBJ2-1; TRBD1 matches at 7 bases. Germline V lookup: CDR1 GTSNPN, CDR2 SVGIG (reference sequence). CDR3 length: 12 amino acids. V lost 4 bases and J lost 15; bases outside the gene matches: 12. The CDR3 protein is CAWTRGNRGPFF. The CDR3 DNA is TGTGCCTGGACCCGAGGGAACAGGGGCCCGTTCTTC.

The chain employs TRBV5-1 and TRBJ1-1; tentatively, D is TRBD1 (6 bases). CDR3 length: 13 residues. V shed 4 bases and J shed 3 bases, with 10 bases lying between them. The germline CDR1 and CDR2 sequences are SGHRS and YFSETQ. The CDR3 DNA reads TGCGCCAGCAGCCCCGGACAGTACACTGAAGCTTTCTTT. This sequence encodes CASSPGQYTEAFF.

This clone has only one observation. This rearrangement joins TRBV11-2 to TRBJ1-2, with 12 bases lining up with TRBD1. Germline CDR1 and CDR2: SGHAT and FQNNGV. The J segment lost 5 bases and the V segment lost 5 bases, leaving 3 bases of the junction unmatched. The CDR3 is made up of 14 amino acids. CDR3: CASSGTGGSYGYTF. The CDR3 DNA reads TGTGCCAGCAGCGGGACAGGGGGCAGTTATGGCTACACCTTC.